This T cell receptor beta chain was sequenced in a study of blood T cell repertoires in COVID-19 (dated by TCRdb to 2018 to 2020). For the wider study: Samples covering the acute and convalescent phases of COVID-19 were provided by collaborators in the United States, Italy and Spain. The prospective study material was composed of cDNA or gDNA derived from T cells, B-cell-depleted T cells, or PBMCs. Deeply sampled blood TCRbeta repertoires from subjects exposed to, actively infected with, or recovered from COVID-19 were included in the dataset. The repertoires were made available in a free public database intended to serve as a resource for research on the immune response to SARS-CoV-2. Samples were obtained from the ongoing ImmuneRACE study (first 160 participants) and from 950 to 1,500 subjects provided by 6 global collaborators. A de-identified subject ID, COVID-19 status, age in years and sex were almost always included in the sample metadata. Where HLA class I and class II types were available, the types were taken from metadata supplied by the sample provider, not from assay-based typing. Results and caveats for the whole study, not just this receptor: How much clinical and demographic metadata was included differed by source and by participant, and the metadata was provided uncurated.

The immunoSEQ Assay, a bias-controlled multiplex PCR, was used to amplify TCRbeta CDR3 regions from genomic DNA. Processing in the source paper ran as follows. Nucleated cell counts per sample were estimated from amplification of reference gene primers within the assay. Sequence reads were collapsed and filtered to measure the absolute abundance of every unique TCRbeta CDR3 rearrangement. Productive Simpson clonality was computed per sample as the square root of Simpson's diversity index over productive rearrangements. TCRdb's version of the immuneACCESS table is confined to in-frame rearrangements and falls short of the full clone set. An unresolved V gene accounts for under half of the shortfall where checked; the remainder is of unknown origin. That table gives V, J and clone size, and the DNA gave D and trimming. The sample data list 250,000 to 350,000 clones, and 80% to 90% of these were observed just once. The ten largest clones add up to approximately 3% of the sample.

The CDR3 sequence holds 13 residues, the cysteine and phenylalanine included. Only the CDR3 region is kept as DNA, spanning 39 bases read in frame from base 1. CDR1 SEHNR and CDR2 FQNEAQ were looked up in the germline V gene (reference sequence). Collaborating institutions collected whole blood in K2EDTA tubes following their own protocols. For TCRbeta analysis, collaborators shipped samples in one of three forms: frozen whole blood, isolated PBMCs, or DNA extracted from either of those sample types. Of note for this clone: Its antigen remains unidentified. No qualities accompany the bases; no much larger clone lies one base away.

Sequencing was carried out using peripheral blood. The chain employs TRBV7-9 and TRBJ2-6, with the D gene uncertain. The TCR sequence derives from a woman aged 25-40 years with active or convalescent COVID-19. The nucleotides read TGTTTTGGTAGCAGCTCTGGGGCCAACGTCCTGACTTTC. Translated, it reads CFGSSSGANVLTF.